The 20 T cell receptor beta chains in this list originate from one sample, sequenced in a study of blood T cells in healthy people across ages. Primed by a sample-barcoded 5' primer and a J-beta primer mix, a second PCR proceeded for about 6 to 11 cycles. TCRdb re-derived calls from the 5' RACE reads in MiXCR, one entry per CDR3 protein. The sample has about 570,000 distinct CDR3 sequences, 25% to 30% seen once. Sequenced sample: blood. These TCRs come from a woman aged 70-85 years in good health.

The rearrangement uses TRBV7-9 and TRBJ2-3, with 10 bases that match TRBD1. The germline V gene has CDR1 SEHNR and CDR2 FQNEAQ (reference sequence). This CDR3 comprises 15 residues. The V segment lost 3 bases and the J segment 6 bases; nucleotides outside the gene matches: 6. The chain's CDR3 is CASSFGTGVTDTQYF. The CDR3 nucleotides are TGTGCCAGCAGCTTTGGGACAGGGGTTACGGATACGCAGTATTTT.

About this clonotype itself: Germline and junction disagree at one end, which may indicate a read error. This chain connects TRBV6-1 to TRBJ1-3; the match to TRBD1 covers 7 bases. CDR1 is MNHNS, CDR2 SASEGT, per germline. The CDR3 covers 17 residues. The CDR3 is CAGSAGGGTAPGNTIYF. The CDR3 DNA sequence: TGTGCCGGCAGCGCGGGTGGAGGGACAGCGCCTGGAAACACCATATATTTT.

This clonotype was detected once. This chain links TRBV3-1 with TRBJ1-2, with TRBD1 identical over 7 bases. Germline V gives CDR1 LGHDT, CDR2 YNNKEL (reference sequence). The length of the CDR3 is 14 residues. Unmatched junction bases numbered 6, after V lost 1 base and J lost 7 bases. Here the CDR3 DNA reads TGTGCCAGCAGCCAAGCAGGGGGAAGCATTGGCTACACCTTC. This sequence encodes CASSQAGGSIGYTF.

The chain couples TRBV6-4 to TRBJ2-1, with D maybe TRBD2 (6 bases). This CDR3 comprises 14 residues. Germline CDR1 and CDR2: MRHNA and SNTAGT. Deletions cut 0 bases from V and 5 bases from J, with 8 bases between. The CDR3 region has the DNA TGTGCCAGCAGTGACTCGGGAGGTAACAATGAGCAGTTCTTC. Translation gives CASSDSGGNNEQFF.

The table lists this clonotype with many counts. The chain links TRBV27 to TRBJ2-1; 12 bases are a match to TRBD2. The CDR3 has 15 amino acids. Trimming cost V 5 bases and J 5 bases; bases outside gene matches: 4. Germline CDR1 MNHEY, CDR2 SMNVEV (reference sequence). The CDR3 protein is CASSMGLAGNNEQFF. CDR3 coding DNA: TGTGCCAGCAGTATGGGACTAGCGGGCAACAATGAGCAGTTCTTC.

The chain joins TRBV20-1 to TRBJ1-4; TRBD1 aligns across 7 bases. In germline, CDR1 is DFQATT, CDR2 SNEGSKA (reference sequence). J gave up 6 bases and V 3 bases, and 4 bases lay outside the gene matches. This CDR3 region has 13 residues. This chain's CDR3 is CSASEGADEKLFF. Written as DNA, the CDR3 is TGCAGTGCTAGCGAGGGGGCGGATGAAAAACTGTTTTTT.

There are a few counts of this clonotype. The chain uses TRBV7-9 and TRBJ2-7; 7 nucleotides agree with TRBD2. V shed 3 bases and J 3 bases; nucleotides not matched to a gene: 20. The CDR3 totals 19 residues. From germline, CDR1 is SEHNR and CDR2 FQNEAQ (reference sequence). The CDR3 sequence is CASSFWWGTNGEYIYEQYF. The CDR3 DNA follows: TGTGCCAGCAGCTTTTGGTGGGGGACTAACGGGGAGTATATCTACGAGCAGTACTTC.

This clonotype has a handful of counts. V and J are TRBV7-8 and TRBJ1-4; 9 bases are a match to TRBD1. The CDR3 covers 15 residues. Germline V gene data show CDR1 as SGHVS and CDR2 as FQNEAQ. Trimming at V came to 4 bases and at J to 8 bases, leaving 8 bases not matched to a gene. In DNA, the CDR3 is TGTGCCAGCAGCTCCCTCGGACAGGGGAGAGAAAAACTGTTTTTT. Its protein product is CASSSLGQGREKLFF.

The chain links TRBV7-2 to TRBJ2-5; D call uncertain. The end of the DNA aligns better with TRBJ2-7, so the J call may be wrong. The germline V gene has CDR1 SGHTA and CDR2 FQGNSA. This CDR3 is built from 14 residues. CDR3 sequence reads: CASSLIPAFAEQYF. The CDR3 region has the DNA TGTGCCAGCAGCTTAATCCCAGCCTTCGCCGAGCAGTACTTC.

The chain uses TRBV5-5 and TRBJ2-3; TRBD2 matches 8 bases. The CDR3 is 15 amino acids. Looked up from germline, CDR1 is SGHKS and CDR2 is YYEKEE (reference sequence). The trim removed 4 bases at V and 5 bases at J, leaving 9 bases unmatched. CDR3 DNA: TGTGCCAGCAGCGGAAGGACTAGCCTGGGAGATACGCAGTATTTT. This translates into CASSGRTSLGDTQYF.

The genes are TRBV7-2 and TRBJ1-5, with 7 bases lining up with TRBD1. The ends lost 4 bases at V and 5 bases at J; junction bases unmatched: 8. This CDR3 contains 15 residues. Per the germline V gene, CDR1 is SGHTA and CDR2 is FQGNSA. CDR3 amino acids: CASSSRTGSDQPQHF. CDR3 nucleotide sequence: TGTGCCAGCAGCTCTAGGACAGGCTCGGATCAGCCCCAGCATTTT.

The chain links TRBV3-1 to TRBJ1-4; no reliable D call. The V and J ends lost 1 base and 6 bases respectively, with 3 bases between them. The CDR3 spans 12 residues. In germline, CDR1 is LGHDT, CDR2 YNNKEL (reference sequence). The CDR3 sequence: CASSQGDEKLFF. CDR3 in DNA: TGTGCCAGCAGCCAAGGGGATGAAAAACTGTTTTTT.

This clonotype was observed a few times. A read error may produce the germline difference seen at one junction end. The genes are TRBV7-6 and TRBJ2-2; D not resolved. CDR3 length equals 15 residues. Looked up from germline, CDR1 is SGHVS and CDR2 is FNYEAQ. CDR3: CTSSFDTRLTGELFF. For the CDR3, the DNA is TGTACCAGCAGCTTCGACACTCGATTGACCGGGGAGCTGTTTTTT.

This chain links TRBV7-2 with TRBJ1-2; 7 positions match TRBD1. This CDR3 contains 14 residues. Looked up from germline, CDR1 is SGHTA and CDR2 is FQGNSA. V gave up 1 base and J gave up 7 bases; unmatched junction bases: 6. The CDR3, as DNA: TGTGCCAGCAGCTTAGACAGGGGCGCAGGTGGCTACACCTTC. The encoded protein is CASSLDRGAGGYTF.

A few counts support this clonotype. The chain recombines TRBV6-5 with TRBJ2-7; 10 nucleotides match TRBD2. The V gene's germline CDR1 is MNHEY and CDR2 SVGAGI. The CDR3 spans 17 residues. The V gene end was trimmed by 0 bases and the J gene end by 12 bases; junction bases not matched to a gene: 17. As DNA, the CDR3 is TGTGCCAGCAGTTACTCGATAGTAGCGGGGGGCCGGGAGACCCGGTACTTC. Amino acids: CASSYSIVAGGRETRYF.

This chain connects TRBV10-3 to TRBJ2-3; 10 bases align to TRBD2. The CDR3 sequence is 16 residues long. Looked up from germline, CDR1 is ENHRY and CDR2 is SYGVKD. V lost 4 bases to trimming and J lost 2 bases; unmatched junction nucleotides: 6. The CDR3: CAISGLAGGATDTQYF. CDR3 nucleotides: TGTGCCATCAGTGGGTTAGCGGGGGGTGCCACAGATACGCAGTATTTT.

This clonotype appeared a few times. The CDR3 nucleotides read TGTGCCAGCAGCTTCGGGGGGGCCTCAGATACGCAGTATTTT. Its protein product is CASSFGGASDTQYF. The chain recombines TRBV7-2 with TRBJ2-3; 8 positions match TRBD2. The junction had 3 bases not matched to a gene; V was cut back by 3 bases and J by 4 bases. Germline assignment: CDR1 SGHTA and CDR2 FQGNSA. The CDR3 extends over 14 amino acids.

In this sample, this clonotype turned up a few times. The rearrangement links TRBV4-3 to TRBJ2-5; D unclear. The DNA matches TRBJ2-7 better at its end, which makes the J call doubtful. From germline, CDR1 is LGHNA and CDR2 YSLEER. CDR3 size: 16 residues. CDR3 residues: CASSQDLTSSSYEQYF. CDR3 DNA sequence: TGCGCCAGCAGCCAAGATTTGACTTCTAGCTCCTACGAGCAGTACTTC.

CDR3 sequence: CASSPNGLAGGQEQFF. The CDR3, as DNA: TGTGCCAGCTCACCAAACGGACTAGCGGGGGGTCAGGAGCAGTTCTTC. The chain carries TRBV18 and TRBJ2-5; 14 bases align to TRBD2. The last part of the DNA fits TRBJ2-1 better; the J call may be wrong. Germline V gives CDR1 KGHSH, CDR2 LQKENI. This CDR3 region has 16 residues.

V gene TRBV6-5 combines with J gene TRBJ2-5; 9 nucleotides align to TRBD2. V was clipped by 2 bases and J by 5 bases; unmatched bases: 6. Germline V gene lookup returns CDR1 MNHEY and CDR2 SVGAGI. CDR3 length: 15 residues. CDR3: CASSYHGGGGETQYF. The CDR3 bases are TGTGCCAGCAGTTACCACGGCGGGGGGGGCGAGACCCAGTACTTC.